This TCR beta chain emerged from a study of cytomegalovirus exposure and HLA in healthy donors (dated 2017 in TCRdb). A note on the overall study: An earlier analysis of approximately 640 of the donors reported more than 250 Gb of sequence data and about 100 million unique TCR beta sequences from 150 million to 200 million T cells. Around 320 gigabases of sequencing data and approximately 93 million unique TCR sequences were included in an early release covering several hundred HLA-typed donors. Among the roughly 370 genotyped donors, more than 70% belonged to the genetic ancestry cluster associated with self-reported Caucasian donors. The study aimed to test whether cataloging public T cell receptors could reveal signatures of past pathogen exposure. The T cell repertoires of 670 or so subjects were profiled by immunosequencing and related to cytomegalovirus serostatus. Besides the first cohort of 550 to 750 subjects, a separate validation cohort made up of 95 to 150 different subjects was used. The study combined high-throughput TCR immunosequencing, statistical association of individual TCRs with disease status, and machine learning to predict cytomegalovirus infection status. In a later analysis, previously published TCR beta repertoires from some 640 donors were re-analyzed and high-resolution HLA genotyping was added so that TCR occurrence patterns could be studied. The later analysis used no new phenotypic data to find candidate immune exposures, relying instead on TCR beta sequences and their occurrence across donors. In an earlier analysis of several hundred of the donors, high-throughput TCR beta sequencing was used to judge whether each TCR beta V gene segment behaved as functional or pseudogenic. Donor age, sex, ethnicity and CMV serostatus were compiled alongside the repertoire data. A later genetic analysis took genome-wide SNP genotypes for about 60% of the roughly 670 donors and used that subset as a discovery cohort. Every repertoire in the discovery cohort had been generated on one and the same sequencing platform. Both class I and class II loci were covered by HLA typing, at four-digit resolution. The number of donors typed differed by locus, with 629-630 for A, B, C, DRB1 and DQB1, roughly 520 for DQA1, about 610 for DPA1, and approximately 470 for DPB1. Because of strong linkage in the cohort, roughly 5 DR-DQ haplotypes were treated as single units for association and clustering. Across around 400 genotyped donors of the cohort, an average of about 240,000 unique TCR beta nucleotide sequences per donor were sequenced, and approximately 17% of those sequences were non-productive. General findings and caveats noted by the study authors: In a later analysis, about 17,000 TCR beta sequences were associated with specific HLA alleles at a false discovery rate of 0.05. A group of highly shared sequence variants was considered likely to be a technical artifact of the sequencing pipeline. When HLA alleles, especially DR and DQ, strongly co-occurred, TCR associations were difficult to assign to individual alleles. The classifier was reported to diagnose cytomegalovirus status with high specificity and sensitivity in both the original and validation cohorts. According to a later analysis, most CMV-associated TCR beta chains appeared to be HLA-restricted, and the HLA associations seemed to be driven largely by CMV exposure. Over 15 rarely observed V segments, including chromosome 9 orphons, were excluded from the earlier analysis of approximately 500 of the donors because counts were too low. Linkage disequilibrium might explain the correlated functional status among segregating V segments, but an unknown experimental factor could not be excluded. In this cohort, only TCR beta chains were sequenced, and detectable features were limited by the absence of alpha or paired-chain data. CMV serostatus was the only immune exposure information available for the cohort. In vitro tests confirmed that a few of the cytomegalovirus-associated TCR beta chains recognize cytomegalovirus antigens. According to a later genetic analysis, donors in an Asian-associated ancestry cluster had fewer N-insertions in productive TCRs than the approximately 700-donor mean. According to a later analysis, parvovirus B19, influenza, CMV and Epstein-Barr virus appeared linked to several top co-occurrence clusters. In an earlier analysis of approximately 590 of the donors, most TCR beta V segments appeared in productive rearrangements about 90% or about 30% of the time, broadly matching IMGT annotations. While some public TCRs were present in many individuals, most TCR sequences turned up only very rarely across donors. It was suggested by the authors that the approach could potentially be generalized to other disease states and immunological phenotypes. Sequencing depth was assumed to be roughly uniform across donors in the presence/absence analyses, though that assumption may not hold. A further reported finding was that TCR beta sequences accurately predicted the HLA-A and HLA-B alleles for most subjects in the first cohort. The study listed over 150 TCR beta chains as associated with cytomegalovirus. In a later analysis, the rate of TCR association differed among HLA loci, with DRB1 alleles having the most associated TCRs and HLA-C alleles having the fewest. Because the 87-base-pair reads could not distinguish some IMGT-functional V segments, including TRBV6-2 and TRBV6-3, those segments were excluded. In a later analysis, HLA-associated TCR beta chains were found to be more clonally expanded and to have lower generation probabilities than equally common non-associated chains. Because some donors lacked HLA typing at each locus, the association tests relied only on the typed subset. A later genetic analysis associated a missense DCLRE1C variant with V-gene and J-gene trimming of TCR beta chains, and an independent cohort replicated the association.

V is shortened by 2 bases, J by 1 base, and the region joining them spans 7 bases. From a lookup of the germline V gene, CDR1 and CDR2 are SGHTA and FQGTGA. Spanning cysteine to phenylalanine, the CDR3 consists of 14 amino acids. The sequence is cut down to CDR3 DNA, 42 bases in frame from base 1. Worth noting for this clone: The antigen it recognizes is unknown. No clone much larger than this one lies a single base away; base qualities are absent.

In total, approximately 610 healthy bone marrow donors made up the cohort. At the time of sampling, every cohort member was nominally healthy, though immune exposures that went unrecorded were likely present. The donor was CMV seronegative and belonged to the group of 350 or so seronegative cohort members. Every donor gave a peripheral blood sample, and the peripheral blood mononuclear cells from that sample were used for TCR beta sequencing. The Qiagen DNeasy Blood Extraction Kit was used to extract genomic DNA from the blood cell samples. Library creation used the immunoSEQ multiplex PCR assay. A mixture of 60 forward primers for TCR Vbeta segments and 13 reverse primers for TCR Jbeta segments was used in the multiplex PCR. The CDR3 region of rearranged TCR beta genes was amplified from genomic DNA with a multiplex PCR assay. Amplified TCR beta libraries were sequenced as 87-base-pair reads on the Illumina HiSeq System. Under the source paper's analysis protocol: In a later analysis, some 80 million unique TCR beta chains were counted across the 500 to 850 repertoires, and roughly 10 million of these chains were shared by at least two donors. Raw reads were error-corrected and collapsed into unique sequences by a nearest-neighbor algorithm in which closely related sequences were merged to remove PCR and sequencing errors. CDR3 sequences were aligned to IMGT reference sequences to assign V, D and J gene segments. For a sequence to be retained, at least a six-nucleotide match to both a V gene segment and a J gene segment was required. A rearrangement counted as productive if the CDR3 had no stop codons and remained in frame with V and J, and every other rearrangement counted as non-productive. CDR3 was defined according to IMGT convention as the region running from the second conserved V-encoded cysteine to the conserved J-encoded phenylalanine. Sequences without an unambiguous match to a single V gene segment were excluded from the earlier analysis of about 600 of the donors. In an earlier analysis of 450 to 750 of the donors, a V segment was called functional when productive rearrangements were above 56.7%, and segregating when the standard deviation between donors exceeded 5%. A statistical classification framework was developed to diagnose cytomegalovirus status using the catalog of TCR beta chain sequences. In a later analysis, TCR nucleotide sequences were compared against IMGT/GENE-DB human TR gene sequences so that V and J genes could be assigned. Using the TCRdist pipeline, a later analysis assigned CDR3 sequences along with most-parsimonious VDJ recombination scenarios. A later analysis defined each TCR beta chain by its CDR3 amino acid sequence plus V-gene family, and excluded reads lacking a unique V-gene family. A later analysis removed several hundred highly shared, low-generation-probability nucleotide sequences to deal with suspected cross-contamination and a sequencing artifact. For each public chain, a later analysis derived a clonal expansion index from normalized ranks of inferred template counts within each repertoire. In a later analysis, generation probabilities were computed using a VDJ recombination model fitted to out-of-frame rearrangements, and the results were checked against IGoR. Hypergeometric tests were used in a later analysis to score TCR-TCR, TCR-HLA and TCR-CMV co-occurrence, with a repertoire-size bias correction applied to the TCR pairs. In a later analysis, false discovery rates were estimated by permuting HLA or CMV assignments 20 times. In a later analysis, co-occurring TCRs were grouped using DBSCAN, and TCRdist sequence similarity was added for clustering within HLA-allele-positive subsets. Co-occurrence clustering excluded repertoires with fewer than 30,000 or more than 120,000 public chains, plus five with anomalous nucleotide sharing. TCRdb stores this immuneACCESS table with in-frame sequences only. Part of the clones is absent; in the studies checked, under half of the shortfall reflects unresolved V genes, and no reason is known for the rest. V and J calls and clone size come straight from that table; D and trimming were deduced from the DNA. The sample yields fewer than 100,000 clones; about four fifths were counted once. The ten largest clones capture 3.8% of the sample.

The clonotype was recovered from a woman aged 40 to 50 in good health and CMV-seronegative. The chain links TRBV7-3 with TRBJ2-3, with TRBD2 tentatively as D gene (5 bases match). Sequencing was performed on PBMCs. This receptor carries the CDR3 CASSLDGGTDTQYF. The nucleotide sequence is given as TGTGCCAGCAGCTTAGACGGGGGCACAGATACGCAGTATTTT.